This paragraph reports one T cell receptor (beta chain). Its antigen is as yet unknown. All of the donors resided in Nashville, Tennessee, and each was a Caucasian adult. This table comes from immunoSEQ multiplex PCR, and its TCRdb copy is limited to in-frame clones, with some not included. The data hold around 1.1 million clones, with about 80% observed a single time. This specimen belongs to a study of shared clonotypes between healthy human individuals. General study results and limits: In the sorted subsets, rarefaction showed sequencing was incomplete despite large depth. Several donors shared roughly 5% of their naive CD4 clonotypes. Generation probability values for non-shared clonotypes were lower than those for clonotypes shared by all four donors.

The V gene's germline CDR1 is SGHDT and CDR2 YYEEEE. V lost 5 bases and J 5 bases, leaving 14 bases between the germline ends. The CDR3 contains 13 residues. This clonotype originated in a man younger than 35 in good health. Some clones in this sample may be carry-over from other donors' samples. The chain couples TRBV5-6 to TRBJ2-7, with D unclear. The sequencing sample was made of memory CD4+ T cells from PBMCs. The subset here: CD45RA-negative fraction. This CDR3 reads CASSHTRSHEQYF. The CDR3 bases are TGTGCCAGCAGTCACACGAGGTCCCACGAGCAGTACTTC.